Included here is one T cell receptor (beta chain) sequence, with context. It has no known antigen specificity. No clone much larger than this one lies a single base away; base qualities are absent. The data derive from a study of cytomegalovirus exposure and HLA in healthy donors (dated by TCRdb to 2016 to 2017). With regard to the full study: According to an earlier analysis of a few hundred of the donors, about 190 million T cells yielded 120 million or so unique TCR beta sequences and 276 Gb of sequence data. To study patterns of TCR occurrence, a later analysis re-analyzed previously published TCR beta repertoires from 600 to 750 donors and added high-resolution HLA genotyping. Donor age, sex, ethnicity and CMV serostatus were compiled together with the repertoire data. A later genetic analysis used genome-wide SNP genotypes for about 65% of the 666 donors, treating that subset as a discovery cohort. Besides the first cohort of around 670 subjects, a separate validation cohort made up of roughly 130 different subjects was used. An early release covering about 600 HLA-typed donors comprised approximately 300 gigabases of sequencing data and some 79 million unique TCR sequences. Four to six DR-DQ haplotypes were handled as single units for association and clustering, since linkage in the cohort was strong. Of the roughly 410 genotyped donors, more than 75% were placed in the genetic ancestry cluster associated with self-reported Caucasian donors. Across some 400 genotyped donors of the cohort, an average of roughly 250,000 unique TCR beta nucleotide sequences per donor were sequenced, and roughly 20% of those sequences were non-productive. The T cell repertoires of under 750 subjects were profiled by immunosequencing and related to cytomegalovirus serostatus. Typing coverage varied by locus: about 620-630 donors for A, B, C, DRB1 and DQB1; more than 500 for DQA1; about 600 for DPA1; 400 to 480 for DPB1. Every repertoire in the discovery cohort had been generated on one and the same sequencing platform. The study was designed to test whether signatures of past pathogen exposure could be identified by cataloging public T cell receptors. Class I and class II HLA loci were covered by the typing at four-digit resolution. Rather than using new phenotypic data, the later analysis identified candidate immune exposures from TCR beta sequences and from how often those sequences occurred across donors. An earlier analysis of 450 to 750 of the donors used high-throughput TCR beta sequencing to judge whether each TCR beta V gene segment behaved as functional or pseudogenic. High-throughput TCR immunosequencing, statistical association of individual TCRs with disease status, and machine learning were combined to predict cytomegalovirus infection status. The paper's findings and limits, for the study overall: According to a later analysis, parvovirus B19, influenza, CMV and Epstein-Barr virus appeared linked to several top co-occurrence clusters. In a later genetic analysis, fewer N-insertions in productive TCRs were reported among donors in an Asian-associated ancestry cluster than the roughly 710-donor mean. The classifier was reported to diagnose cytomegalovirus status with high specificity and sensitivity in both the original cohort and the validation cohort. A group of highly shared sequence variants was considered likely to be a technical artifact of the sequencing pipeline. Across donors, most TCR sequences were observed very rarely, whereas some public TCRs were present in many individuals. Because some donors lacked HLA typing at each locus, the association tests relied only on the typed subset. The earlier analysis of 587 of the donors excluded 15 to 20 rarely observed V segments, including chromosome 9 orphons, because counts were too low. Assigning TCR associations to individual alleles was difficult when HLA alleles, especially DR and DQ, strongly co-occurred. In an earlier analysis of approximately 590 of the donors, most TCR beta V segments were observed in productive rearrangements about 90% or about 30% of the time, broadly matching IMGT annotations. A later genetic analysis associated a missense DCLRE1C variant with V-gene and J-gene trimming of TCR beta chains, and an independent cohort replicated the association. A later analysis found that TCR association rates varied across HLA loci, with DRB1 alleles showing the most associated TCRs and HLA-C alleles the fewest. The study gave a list of roughly 150 TCR beta chains associated with cytomegalovirus. The 87-base-pair reads could not distinguish some IMGT-functional V segments, including TRBV6-2 and TRBV6-3, so those segments were excluded. At a false discovery rate of 0.05, a later analysis linked some 17,000 TCR beta sequences to specific HLA alleles. The cohort was sequenced for TCR beta chains only, and without alpha or paired-chain data the features that could be detected were limited. Correlated functional status among segregating V segments might reflect linkage disequilibrium, but an unknown experimental factor could not be ruled out. According to a later analysis, most CMV-associated TCR beta chains appeared to be HLA-restricted, and the HLA associations seemed to be driven largely by CMV exposure. The presence/absence analyses assumed that sequencing depth was roughly uniform across donors, and that assumption may not be true. Three of the identified cytomegalovirus-associated TCR beta chains were confirmed in vitro to be specific for cytomegalovirus antigens. In a later analysis, HLA-associated TCR beta chains were found to be more clonally expanded and to have lower generation probabilities than equally common non-associated chains. A further reported finding was that TCR beta sequences accurately predicted the HLA-A and HLA-B alleles for most subjects in the first cohort. It was suggested by the authors that the approach could potentially be generalized to other disease states and immunological phenotypes. CMV serostatus was the only immune exposure information available for the cohort.

According to the germline V gene, CDR1 reads SGHTA and CDR2 reads FQGNSA. From the cysteine through the phenylalanine, the CDR3 covers 15 amino acids. Of all the DNA, just the CDR3 is kept, 45 bases in frame from base 1. V ends up 6 bases short and J 3 bases short, with an unmatched junction base count of 11. The method behind the library was the immunoSEQ multiplex PCR assay. The multiplex PCR relied on a mix of 60 forward primers for TCR Vbeta segments and 13 reverse primers for TCR Jbeta segments. A multiplex PCR assay on genomic DNA amplified the CDR3 region of rearranged TCR beta genes. On the Illumina HiSeq System, the amplified TCR beta libraries were sequenced as 87-base-pair reads. In the paper's pipeline: In a later analysis, tens of millions of unique TCR beta chains were counted across the 690 or so repertoires, and roughly 10 million of these chains were shared by at least two donors. A nearest-neighbor algorithm error-corrected the raw reads and collapsed the reads into unique sequences, merging closely related sequences to remove PCR and sequencing errors. V, D and J gene segments were assigned by aligning CDR3 sequences to IMGT reference sequences. For a sequence to be retained, a match of at least six nucleotides was required to both a V gene segment and a J gene segment. A rearrangement was called productive if the CDR3 had no stop codons and remained in frame with V and J, and every other rearrangement was called non-productive. CDR3 was defined by IMGT convention, running from the second conserved V-encoded cysteine to the conserved J-encoded phenylalanine. The earlier analysis of a few hundred of the donors excluded any sequence lacking an unambiguous match to a single V gene segment. An earlier analysis of a few hundred of the donors classified V segments as functional when productive rearrangements were above 56.7% and as segregating when the standard deviation between donors was above 5%. To diagnose cytomegalovirus status from the catalog of TCR beta chain sequences, a statistical classification framework was built. In a later analysis, TCR nucleotide sequences were compared against IMGT/GENE-DB human TR gene sequences so that V and J genes could be assigned. A later analysis assigned CDR3 sequences and most-parsimonious VDJ recombination scenarios with the TCRdist pipeline. In a later analysis, every TCR beta chain was defined by the combination of its CDR3 amino acid sequence and its V-gene family, and reads without a unique V-gene family were dropped. To address suspected cross-contamination and a sequencing artifact, a later analysis removed roughly 580 highly shared, low-generation-probability nucleotide sequences. A later analysis calculated a clonal expansion index for each public chain from normalized within-repertoire ranks of inferred template counts. In a later analysis, generation probabilities were computed using a VDJ recombination model fitted to out-of-frame rearrangements, and the results were checked against IGoR. In a later analysis, TCR-TCR, TCR-HLA and TCR-CMV co-occurrence was scored with hypergeometric tests, and a repertoire-size bias correction was applied to TCR pairs. To estimate false discovery rates, a later analysis permuted the HLA or CMV assignments 20 times. In a later analysis, co-occurring TCRs were grouped using DBSCAN, and TCRdist sequence similarity was added for clustering within HLA-allele-positive subsets. Repertoires with fewer than 30,000 or more than 120,000 public chains were left out of co-occurrence clustering, as were four to six repertoires with anomalous nucleotide sharing. As stored in TCRdb, this immuneACCESS dataset retains in-frame rearrangements with V and J assigned. A fraction of the clones does not appear; measured against another copy, unresolved V genes explain less than half of the discrepancy, and the remainder lacks a known reason. That table furnishes V, J and clone size, whereas the DNA furnished D and trimming. The sample contains fewer than 250,000 clones, 75% to 85% of them found a single time. The ten largest clonotypes hold more than 1.5% of the sample.

The cohort was made up of approximately 670 healthy bone marrow donors. At the time of sampling, all cohort members were nominally healthy, though unrecorded immune exposures were likely present. The donor tested CMV seronegative, placing the donor among the 350 or so seronegative members of the cohort. Every donor gave a peripheral blood sample, and the peripheral blood mononuclear cells from that sample were used for TCR beta sequencing. The Qiagen DNeasy Blood Extraction Kit was used to extract genomic DNA from the blood cell samples. The rearrangement joined TRBV7-2 to TRBJ2-7, with 7 central nucleotides matching TRBD2. Input material: PBMCs. This sequence originates from a woman aged 50 to 60 in good health and CMV-seronegative. The DNA sequence is as follows: TGTGCCAGCAGACTCACTAGCGCCCCGATCTACGAGCAGTACTTC. This encodes CASRLTSAPIYEQYF.